These 2 T cell receptor beta chains share one sample of origin, sequenced in a study of Ad26.COV2.S vaccination and SARS-CoV-2 variants. Treatment here: over 15 received Ad26.COV2.S at low or high dose, single or two shots; 5 received placebo; per-sample allocation not given. Vaccine and placebo recipients were sampled on day 63 after the first injection. Measured with immunoSEQ multiplex PCR; TCRdb has only the in-frame clones, and not every one. The table has some 250,000 clones, approximately 87% seen once. This sample comprised peripheral blood, obtained in a trial of Ad26.COV2.S vaccine versus placebo. The receptors stem from a person between 18 and 59 years old who received the Ad26.COV2.S COVID-19 vaccine or a placebo.

This chain connects TRBV7-3 to TRBJ2-1; TRBD1 matches 10 bases. The CDR3 covers 15 residues. Unmatched junction bases numbered 7, after V lost 3 bases and J lost 8 bases. Germline CDR1 reads SGHTA; CDR2 reads FQGTGA. Here the CDR3 DNA reads TGTGCCAGCAGCTTTTCCGGACAGGGGGGCTATGAGCAGTTCTTC. This gives the protein CASSFSGQGGYEQFF.

The DNA of the CDR3 is TGTGCCAGCAGCTTGATGGGACAGGGGGTGACTGAAGCTTTCTTT. This gives the protein CASSLMGQGVTEAFF. The rearrangement joins TRBV11-2 to TRBJ1-1; TRBD1 matches at 11 bases. CDR1 and CDR2 (germline): SGHAT, FQNNGV. After removal of 3 bases from V and 5 bases from J, the junction contained 5 bases not matched to a gene. The CDR3 loop spans 15 amino acids.